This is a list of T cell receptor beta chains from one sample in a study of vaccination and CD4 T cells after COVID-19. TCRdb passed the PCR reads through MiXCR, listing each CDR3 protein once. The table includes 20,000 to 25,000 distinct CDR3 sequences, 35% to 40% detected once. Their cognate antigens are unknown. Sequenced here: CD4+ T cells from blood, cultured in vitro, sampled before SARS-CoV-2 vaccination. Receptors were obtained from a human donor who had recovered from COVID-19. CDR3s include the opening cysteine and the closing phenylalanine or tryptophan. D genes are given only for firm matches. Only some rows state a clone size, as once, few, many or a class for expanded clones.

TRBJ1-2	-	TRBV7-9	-	CASSEENGGYLGYTF	TGTGCCAGCAGCGAGGAAAACGGGGGTTATTTAGGCTACACCTTC
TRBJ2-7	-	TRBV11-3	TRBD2	CASSPAWGGYIPGEQYF	TGTGCCAGCAGCCCTGCTTGGGGGGGGTATATTCCGGGCGAGCAGTACTTC
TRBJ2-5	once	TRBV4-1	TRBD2	CASSREAGVSETQYF	TGCGCCAGCAGCCGAGAAGCGGGAGTATCGGAGACCCAGTACTTC
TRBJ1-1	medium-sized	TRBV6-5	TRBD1	CASSYGQGNTEAFF	TGTGCCAGCAGTTATGGACAGGGGAACACTGAAGCTTTCTTT
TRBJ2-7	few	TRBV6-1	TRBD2	CASMIRSLAGSEQYF	TGTGCCAGCATGATAAGAAGCCTAGCGGGCTCCGAGCAGTACTTC
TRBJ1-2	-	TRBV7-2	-	CAGSFVSSGAGGYTF	TGTGCCGGCAGCTTCGTCTCCTCCGGGGCGGGCGGCTACACCTTC
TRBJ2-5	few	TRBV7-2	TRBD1	CASSSGQGQETQYF	TGTGCCAGCAGCTCGGGACAGGGGCAAGAGACCCAGTACTTC
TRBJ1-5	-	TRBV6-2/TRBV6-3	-	CASHRPGPGQPQHF	TGTGCCAGCCACCGGCCGGGGCCGGGGCAGCCCCAGCATTTT
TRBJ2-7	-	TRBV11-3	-	CASEGAAYEQYF	TGTGCCAGCGAAGGGGCCGCCTACGAGCAGTACTTC
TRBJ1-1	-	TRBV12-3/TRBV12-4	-	CASRSQGNTEAFF	TGTGCCAGCAGGAGCCAGGGCAACACTGAAGCTTTCTTT
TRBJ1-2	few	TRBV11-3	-	CASSLNQGGYTF	TGTGCCAGCAGCTTAAATCAGGGCGGCTACACCTTC
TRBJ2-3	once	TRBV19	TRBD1	CASSIRPGQGADTQYF	TGTGCCAGTAGCATCAGACCGGGACAGGGGGCAGATACGCAGTATTTT
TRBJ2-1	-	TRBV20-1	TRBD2	CSAAPLSGRGRNEQFF	TGCAGTGCTGCGCCCCTTAGCGGGAGGGGTCGCAATGAGCAGTTCTTC
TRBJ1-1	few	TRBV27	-	CASSSLLLGGTEAFF	TGTGCCAGCAGCTCACTCCTTCTCGGTGGCACTGAAGCTTTCTTT
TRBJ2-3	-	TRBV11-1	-	CASSRTDTQYF	TGTGCCAGCAGCCGCACAGATACGCAGTATTTT
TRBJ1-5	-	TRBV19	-	CASSDTGSNQPQHF	TGTGCCAGTAGTGACACCGGGAGCAATCAGCCCCAGCATTTT
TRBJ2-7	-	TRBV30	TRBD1	CAWSPGTGDDEQYF	TGTGCCTGGAGCCCCGGGACAGGGGACGACGAGCAGTACTTC
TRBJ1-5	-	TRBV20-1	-	CSARAAQGNNQPQHF	TGCAGTGCGAGGGCCGCCCAGGGGAACAATCAGCCCCAGCATTTT
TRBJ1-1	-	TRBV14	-	CASSQDLWRTEAFF	TGTGCCAGCAGCCAAGATCTGTGGAGGACTGAAGCTTTCTTT
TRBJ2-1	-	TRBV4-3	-	CASSQESGDYNEQFF	TGCGCCAGCAGCCAAGAGTCAGGGGACTACAATGAGCAGTTCTTC
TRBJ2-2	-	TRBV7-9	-	CASSRDTYTGELFF	TGTGCCAGCAGCCGGGACACCTACACCGGGGAGCTGTTTTTT
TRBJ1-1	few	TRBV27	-	CASSLQGWTEAFF	TGTGCCAGCAGTTTACAGGGATGGACTGAAGCTTTCTTT
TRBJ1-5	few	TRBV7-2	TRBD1	CASSYKPGQGAISNQPQHF	TGTGCCAGCAGCTATAAACCGGGACAGGGGGCCATTAGCAATCAGCCCCAGCATTTT
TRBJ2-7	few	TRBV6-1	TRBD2	CASSVNSGRAHGEQYF	TGTGCCAGCAGCGTCAATAGCGGGAGGGCCCATGGGGAGCAGTACTTC
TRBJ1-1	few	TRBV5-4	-	CASSFPGELNTEAFF	TGTGCCAGCAGCTTTCCCGGGGAACTGAACACTGAAGCTTTCTTT
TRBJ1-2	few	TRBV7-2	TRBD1	CASSFRDREGGYTF	TGTGCCAGCAGCTTCCGGGACAGGGAGGGTGGCTACACCTTC
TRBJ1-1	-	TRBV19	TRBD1	CATRDRENTEAFF	TGTGCCACCCGGGACAGGGAGAACACTGAAGCTTTCTTT
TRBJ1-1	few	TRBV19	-	CASSAAGRVGAEAFF	TGTGCCAGTAGTGCAGCTGGCAGGGTCGGGGCTGAAGCTTTCTTT
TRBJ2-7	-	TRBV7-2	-	CASSLDGGLTYEQYF	TGTGCCAGCAGCTTAGATGGCGGACTTACCTACGAGCAGTACTTC
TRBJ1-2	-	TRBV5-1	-	CASSSSGAHGYTF	TGCGCCAGCAGCTCCTCAGGGGCGCATGGCTACACCTTC
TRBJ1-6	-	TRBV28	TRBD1	CASTRHQGGISPLHF	TGTGCCAGCACCCGCCACCAGGGGGGAATTTCACCCCTCCACTTT